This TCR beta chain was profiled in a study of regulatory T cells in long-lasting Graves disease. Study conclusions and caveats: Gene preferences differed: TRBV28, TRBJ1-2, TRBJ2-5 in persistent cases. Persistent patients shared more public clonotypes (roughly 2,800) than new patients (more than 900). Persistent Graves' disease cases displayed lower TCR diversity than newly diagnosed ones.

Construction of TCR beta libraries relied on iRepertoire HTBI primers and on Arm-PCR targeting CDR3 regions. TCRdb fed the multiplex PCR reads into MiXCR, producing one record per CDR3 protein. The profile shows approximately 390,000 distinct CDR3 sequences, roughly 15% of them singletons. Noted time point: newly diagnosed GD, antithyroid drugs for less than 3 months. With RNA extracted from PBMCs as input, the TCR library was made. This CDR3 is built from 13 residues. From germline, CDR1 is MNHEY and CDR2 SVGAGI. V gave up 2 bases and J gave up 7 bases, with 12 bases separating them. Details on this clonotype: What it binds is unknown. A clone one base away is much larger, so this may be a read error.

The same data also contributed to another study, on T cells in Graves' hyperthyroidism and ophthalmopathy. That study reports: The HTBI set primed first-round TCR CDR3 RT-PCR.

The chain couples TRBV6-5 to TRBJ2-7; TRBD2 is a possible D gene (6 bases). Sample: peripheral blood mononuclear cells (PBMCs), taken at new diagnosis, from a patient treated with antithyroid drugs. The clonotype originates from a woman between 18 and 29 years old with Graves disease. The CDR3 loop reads CASSYGTDNEQYF. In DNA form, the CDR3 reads TGTGCCAGCAGTTACGGGACTGACAATGAGCAGTACTTC.